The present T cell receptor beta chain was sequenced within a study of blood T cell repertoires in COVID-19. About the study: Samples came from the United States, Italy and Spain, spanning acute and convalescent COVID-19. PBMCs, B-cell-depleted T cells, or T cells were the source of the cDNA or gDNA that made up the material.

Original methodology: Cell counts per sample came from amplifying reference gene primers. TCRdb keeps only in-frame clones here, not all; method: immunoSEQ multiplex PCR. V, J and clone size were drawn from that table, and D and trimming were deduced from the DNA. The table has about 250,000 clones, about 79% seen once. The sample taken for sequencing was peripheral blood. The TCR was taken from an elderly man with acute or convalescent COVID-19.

The chain's CDR3 is CAIRSRGISYEQYF. CDR3 coding DNA: TGTGCCATCAGATCCAGGGGTATCTCCTACGAGCAGTACTTC. The V gene is TRBV10-3, the J gene TRBJ2-7; D may be TRBD1 (6 bases). Germline CDR1 ENHRY, CDR2 SYGVKD. The CDR3 covers 14 residues. V shed 6 bases and J shed 0 bases, with 12 bases lying between them.